The 16 T cell receptor beta chains presented below share a single source sample, sequenced in a study of shared clonotypes between healthy human individuals. The assay was immunoSEQ multiplex PCR, and TCRdb's table has in-frame clones only and misses some. The data contain around 1.9 million clones, 93% of them seen just once; the ten biggest clones take up about 1.7%. CD8 cells classed as naive were CD45RO-negative and positively selected for CCR7, excluding terminally differentiated effector memory CD45RA+ cells. Sequencing was carried out using naive CD8+ T cells from PBMCs. These receptors came from a young man in good health. Some clones in this sample may be carry-over from other donors' samples.

The chain has TRBV27 and TRBJ2-7, with 9 bases that match TRBD2. The germline V gene has CDR1 MNHEY and CDR2 SMNVEV (reference sequence). V lost 6 bases to trimming and J lost 3 bases; unmatched junction nucleotides: 6. This CDR3 spans 14 amino acids. The CDR3 DNA follows: TGTGCCAGCAGCGTTAGCGGGAGTCTCTACGAGCAGTACTTC. The encoded protein is CASSVSGSLYEQYF.

The V and J genes are TRBV2 and TRBJ1-5; TRBD1 aligns across 9 bases. The CDR3 runs to 18 residues. Trimming took 8 bases from V and 0 from J; bases not matched to a gene: 14. CDR1 is SNHLY, CDR2 FYNNEI, per germline. CDR3 region: CASCPRDRAQYSNQPQHF. As DNA, the CDR3 is TGTGCCAGCTGTCCCCGGGACAGGGCGCAATATAGCAATCAGCCCCAGCATTTT.

V gene TRBV7-2 combines with J gene TRBJ2-7; 7 bases are a match to TRBD1. The V gene end was trimmed by 1 base and the J gene end by 4 bases; junction bases not matched to a gene: 7. Germline values: CDR1 SGHTA, CDR2 FQGNSA. There are 15 residues in the CDR3. CDR3 sequence: CASSLGPTGQYEQYF. The DNA of the CDR3 is TGTGCCAGCAGCTTAGGTCCGACAGGGCAATACGAGCAGTACTTC.

In its sample, this clone was seen once. The chain carries TRBV28 and TRBJ1-2; TRBD1 might be the D (5 bases). Trimming cost V 7 bases and J 6 bases, with 15 bases left between them. The length of the CDR3 is 13 residues. Per germline, CDR1 MDHEN and CDR2 SYDVKM. CDR3 in DNA: TGTGCCAGCATATTCGGGGCCGGGGATGGCTACACCTTC. It is translated as CASIFGAGDGYTF.

Turning to this clone: The same CDR3 can be traced to other DNA sequences in this sample. The rearrangement links TRBV29-1 to TRBJ2-7; 7 positions match TRBD1. The CDR3 extends over 12 amino acids. Germline CDR1 is SQVTM and CDR2 is ANQGSEA. Losses at the gene ends were 4 bases for V and 0 bases for J; bases not matched to a gene: 0. CDR3 amino acids: CSVGDSSYEQYF. The CDR3 DNA sequence: TGCAGCGTTGGGGACAGCTCCTACGAGCAGTACTTC.

The rearrangement uses TRBV30 and TRBJ2-6; D gene uncertain. CDR3 size: 12 residues. V lost 5 bases to trimming and J lost 4 bases, with 6 bases between them. Per the germline V gene, CDR1 is GTSNPN and CDR2 is SVGIG (reference sequence). This CDR3 reads CAWSRGANVLTF. DNA of the CDR3: TGTGCCTGGTCTCGGGGGGCCAACGTCCTGACTTTC.

J is TRBJ2-3 and V is TRBV7-8; D uncertain. Trimming shortened V by 1 base and J by 0 bases, and 8 bases separated the two germline ends. Germline V CDR1 and CDR2: SGHVS, FQNEAQ. The CDR3 spans 15 residues. The CDR3 loop reads CASSLGHASTDTQYF. The DNA of the CDR3 is TGTGCCAGCAGCTTAGGACACGCTAGCACAGATACGCAGTATTTT.

The chain combines TRBV7-7 with TRBJ2-3; D unclear. Germline V lookup: CDR1 SSHAT, CDR2 FNYEAQ (reference sequence). Deletions cut 2 bases from V and 5 bases from J, with 8 bases between. This CDR3 comprises 13 residues. The CDR3 DNA reads TGTGCCAGCAGCTTAAGGGTTCAAGATACGCAGTATTTT. This sequence encodes CASSLRVQDTQYF.

The chain links TRBV9 to TRBJ2-3, with 8 bases aligning to TRBD2. CDR3 length: 16 amino acids. The V gene end was trimmed by 4 bases and the J gene end by 3 bases; junction bases not matched to a gene: 10. Germline V gene data show CDR1 as SGDLS and CDR2 as YYNGEE. The CDR3 spells CASSHFTSGLTDTQYF. The DNA for the CDR3 is TGTGCCAGCAGCCATTTCACTAGCGGCCTAACAGATACGCAGTATTTT.

V usage is TRBV27 and J usage is TRBJ2-7; D is perhaps TRBD1 (5 bases). V was cut by 0 bases and J by 3 bases, with 9 bases left in between. Germline assignment: CDR1 MNHEY and CDR2 SMNVEV (reference sequence). The CDR3 totals 14 residues. CDR3 DNA sequence: TGTGCCAGCAGTTTATCACCCAGGGACTACGAGCAGTACTTC. The encoded protein is CASSLSPRDYEQYF.

The chain links TRBV10-3 to TRBJ2-7; D is undetermined. V was cut by 0 bases and J by 0 bases, with 9 bases left in between. The CDR3 runs to 15 residues. Looked up from germline, CDR1 is ENHRY and CDR2 is SYGVKD. CDR3 amino acids: CAISESGSPSYEQYF. DNA for the CDR3: TGTGCCATCAGTGAGTCGGGGTCACCCTCCTACGAGCAGTACTTC.

V usage is TRBV28 and J usage is TRBJ1-2; unclear D gene. The germline CDR1 and CDR2 sequences are MDHEN and SYDVKM. Trimming cost V 6 bases and J 4 bases, with 18 bases left between them. The CDR3 consists of 15 residues. This CDR3 is CASSPTTGFGYGYTF. The DNA for the CDR3 is TGTGCCAGCAGCCCGACCACGGGCTTCGGCTATGGCTACACCTTC.

The chain is built from TRBV9 and TRBJ2-3; D could derive from TRBD1 or TRBD2 (5 bases each). The CDR3 is 14 amino acids. The germline gives CDR1 SGDLS, CDR2 YYNGEE. V was clipped by 3 bases and J by 5 bases, with 13 bases between them. The CDR3 spells CASSGDLGVDTQYF. The CDR3 bases are TGTGCCAGCAGCGGCGATTTGGGGGTAGATACGCAGTATTTT. The complete variable domain, with remaining parts taken from reference TRBV9 and TRBJ2-3, reads DSGVTQTPKHLITATGQRVTLRCSPRSGDLSVYWYQQSLDQGLQFLIQYYNGEERAKGNILERFSAQQFPDLHSELNLSSLELGDSALYFCASSGDLGVDTQYFGPGTRLTVL.

The chain is built from TRBV6-1 and TRBJ1-5, with TRBD1 matching over 8 bases. V lost 2 bases to trimming and J lost 4 bases; unmatched junction nucleotides: 10. The CDR3 is 17 residues long. CDR1 MNHNS and CDR2 SASEGT come from the germline V gene. The CDR3 loop reads CASSEFGRGLPNQPQHF. CDR3 nucleotides: TGTGCCAGCAGTGAATTTGGCAGGGGGCTACCTAATCAGCCCCAGCATTTT.

This sequence joins TRBV19 and TRBJ1-5, with D perhaps TRBD1 (6 bases). Germline-derived CDR1 and CDR2 are LNHDA and SQIVND (reference sequence). The V end lost 3 bases, the J end lost 7 bases, and 22 bases lay between the germline ends. This CDR3 has 17 residues. CDR3 in DNA: TGTGCCAGTAGTATTCAAGACAGGTTCGGGTACGGGCAGCCCCAGCATTTT. The encoded protein is CASSIQDRFGYGQPQHF.

The CDR3 loop reads CASSIVASGPTGELFF. CDR3 coding DNA: TGTGCCAGTAGTATTGTGGCTAGCGGCCCCACCGGGGAGCTGTTTTTT. V usage is TRBV19 and J usage is TRBJ2-2; 7 bases are shared with TRBD2. From germline, CDR1 is LNHDA and CDR2 SQIVND (reference sequence). The J segment lost 4 bases and the V segment lost 3 bases, leaving 8 bases of the junction unmatched. The CDR3 contains 16 residues.